The source of this T cell receptor beta chain is a study of shared T cell receptors in the human thymus. The V and J ends lost 4 bases and 6 bases, in that order; junction bases with no gene match: 12. The V gene's germline CDR1 is SGHRS and CDR2 YFSETQ. The CDR3 runs 16 residues. Produced via immunoSEQ multiplex PCR; TCRdb's table is partial and in-frame only. Among some 700,000 clones listed, 80% to 90% were seen once. This sample was shared with a second study, whose subject was human thymus T cells.

The chain joins TRBV5-1 to TRBJ2-2; TRBD1 agrees at 7 bases. Sequenced sample: thymocytes. This TCR came from a girl less than two years old with a congenital heart defect. Here the CDR3 reads CASSVIWTGDAGELFF. As DNA, the CDR3 is TGCGCCAGCAGCGTAATATGGACAGGCGATGCCGGGGAGCTGTTTTTT.